The rows below give T cell receptor beta chains drawn from one sample of a study of cytomegalovirus exposure and HLA in healthy donors. Method: immunoSEQ multiplex PCR; TCRdb's copy keeps in-frame clones and lacks some. Here the sample spans about 140,000 clones, around 80% being singletons. Sequencing was carried out using PBMCs. These receptor sequences come from a man aged 25 to 40 in good health. Each CDR3 is given with its conserved first and last residue. A D gene is named only where the DNA matches it firmly. Clone size is shown for a subset of rows, as once, few, many or a class of expanded clone.

v_gene	j_gene	abundance	d_gene	CDR3nt	CDR3aa
TRBV11-2	TRBJ1-6	.	.	TGTGCCAGCACCCCGGGGGGATCCTATAATTCACCCCTCCACTTT	CASTPGGSYNSPLHF
TRBV11-2	TRBJ2-7	.	TRBD1	TGTGCCACCCAGGGGACAGACTCCTACGAGCAGTACTTC	CATQGTDSYEQYF
TRBV5-6	TRBJ1-1	.	TRBD1	TGTGCCAGCAGAAACACAGGGGGCGGCACTGAAGCTTTCTTT	CASRNTGGGTEAFF
TRBV5-5	TRBJ2-7	.	.	TGTGCCAGCAGCTTGCGTGAGCAGTACTTC	CASSLREQYF
TRBV15	TRBJ2-7	.	TRBD1	TGTGCCACCCGGAGGGACAGGGCTCCTGACGAGCAGTACTTC	CATRRDRAPDEQYF
TRBV7-3	TRBJ2-1	.	TRBD2	TGTGCCAGCAGCCCACATAGCGGGAGCGAGCAGTTCTTC	CASSPHSGSEQFF
TRBV7-7	TRBJ1-1	.	.	TGTGCCAGCAGCTTACGGGTCACTGAAGCTTTCTTT	CASSLRVTEAFF
TRBV5-5	TRBJ2-7	.	.	TGTGCCAGCAGCCCCCCGGAGGGGAGGCAGTACTTC	CASSPPEGRQYF
TRBV7-9	TRBJ1-2	.	.	TGTGCCAGCAGCCCAGCGGGGATAAACTATGGCTACACCTTC	CASSPAGINYGYTF
TRBV19	TRBJ2-5	.	.	TGTGCCAGTAGCGGGGGACAGTCGTACCAAGAGACCCAGTACTTC	CASSGGQSYQETQYF
TRBV7-2	TRBJ2-7	.	TRBD2	TGTGCCAGCAGCTTAGGGGCACTAGCGAGCTACGAGCAGTACTTC	CASSLGALASYEQYF
TRBV7-8	TRBJ2-1	.	TRBD2	TGTGCCGGAGCGGGAGGTACCTACAATGAGCAGTTCTTC	CAGAGGTYNEQFF
TRBV6-1	TRBJ1-2	.	.	TGTGCCAGCAGTTATGTGAGTGCTAACTATGGCTACACCTTC	CASSYVSANYGYTF
TRBV18	TRBJ2-1	.	.	TGTGCCAGCCAAACCGTCGTGGGGAGCTCCTACAATGAGCAGTTCTTC	CASQTVVGSSYNEQFF
TRBV6-1	TRBJ1-2	.	.	TGTGCCAGCAGTGAACGAGAAGGAGTTAACTATGGCTACACCTTC	CASSEREGVNYGYTF
TRBV5-8	TRBJ2-7	.	.	TGTGCCAGCAGCTTGTTGCCCGGACTAACGGACTACGAGCAGTACTTC	CASSLLPGLTDYEQYF
TRBV19	TRBJ1-4	.	.	TGTGCCAGTAGTGACTGGAGAGCCGAAAAACTGTTTTTT	CASSDWRAEKLFF
TRBV7-2	TRBJ1-2	few	.	TGTGCCAGCAGCACTTCCAGGGTGGGGTATGGCTACACCTTC	CASSTSRVGYGYTF
TRBV4-1	TRBJ2-7	.	TRBD2	TGCGCCAGCAGCCCGTCCAGGGGCCGGCGGGAGGGCCACGAGCAGTACTTC	CASSPSRGRREGHEQYF
TRBV14	TRBJ1-1	few	.	TGTGCCAGCAGCCCACAACCTTACACTGAAGCTTTCTTT	CASSPQPYTEAFF
TRBV5-6	TRBJ2-3	.	.	TGTGCCAGCAGCTCAGGGGCGCGGAGCACAGATACGCAGTATTTT	CASSSGARSTDTQYF
TRBV27	TRBJ1-1	.	.	TGTGCCAAGATGTCGGGGAAGCGGACTGAAGCTTTCTTT	CAKMSGKRTEAFF
TRBV7-8	TRBJ2-7	.	.	TGTGCCAGCAGCTTAAACCGGGGAAGAGCTTACGAGCAGTACTTC	CASSLNRGRAYEQYF
TRBV27	TRBJ2-2	.	TRBD2	TGTGCCTCGACTAGCGGGACGAACACCGGGGAGCTGTTTTTT	CASTSGTNTGELFF
TRBV7-9	TRBJ1-1	.	.	TGTTCCAGCAGCCCTCTAGGGGGTGGATCTGAAGCTTTCTTT	CSSSPLGGGSEAFF
TRBV6-5	TRBJ2-7	.	.	TGTGCCAGCAGTTACTCGAGGGCGGGAAGCTACGAGCAGTACTTC	CASSYSRAGSYEQYF
TRBV7-9	TRBJ2-5	few	.	TGTGCCAGCAGCTCGACAGCGAACCAAGAGACCCAGTACTTC	CASSSTANQETQYF
TRBV6-6	TRBJ2-5	few	TRBD2	TGTGCCAGCCTCCGTAGCGGGAGGGGGGAAGAGACCCAGTACTTC	CASLRSGRGEETQYF
TRBV5-1	TRBJ1-1	.	TRBD1	TGCGCCAGCAGCGATCGGACAGGCACCGTTAAGGCTTTCTTT	CASSDRTGTVKAFF
TRBV19	TRBJ2-2	.	TRBD1	TGTGCCAGTAGTTCACCGGGACAGGGGTGGGCCGGGGAGCTGTTTTTT	CASSSPGQGWAGELFF
TRBV5-4	TRBJ2-1	.	.	TGTGCCAGCAGCAGAGGACAGAACACCAACAATGAGCAGTTCTTC	CASSRGQNTNNEQFF
TRBV28	TRBJ2-3	.	.	TGTGCCAGCAGTCCTCGGGGGTCCACAGATACGCAGTATTTT	CASSPRGSTDTQYF
TRBV19	TRBJ2-3	.	TRBD2	TGTGCCAGTAACCCAGCGGGACTCCCGGGGGGCACAGATACGCAGTATTTT	CASNPAGLPGGTDTQYF
TRBV7-2	TRBJ2-2	.	.	TGTGCCAGCAGCTTAGCCCCGAGGCAAACCGGGGAGCTGTTTTTT	CASSLAPRQTGELFF
TRBV6-5	TRBJ2-7	.	TRBD1	TGTGCCAGCAGTTACGGTGGGACAGGATCCTACGAGCAGTACTTC	CASSYGGTGSYEQYF
TRBV6-1	TRBJ1-1	.	.	TGTGCCAGCAGTGCGAACTGGAACACTGAAGCTTTCTTT	CASSANWNTEAFF
TRBV5-4	TRBJ2-7	.	TRBD2	TGTGCCAGCAGCGAGGCTAGCGGGAGGGCCAGGTTTGGCGAGCAGTACTTC	CASSEASGRARFGEQYF
TRBV6-5	TRBJ2-1	.	.	TGTGCCAGCGGGGCCGGTCCAGTCGATGAGCAGTTCTTC	CASGAGPVDEQFF
TRBV4-1	TRBJ2-4	medium-sized	TRBD2	TGCGCCAGCAGCCAAACCCCCGGGACTAGCAACCCCAAAAACATTCAGTACTTC	CASSQTPGTSNPKNIQYF
TRBV18	TRBJ2-7	.	TRBD2	TGTGCCAGCTCACCCCGAGGGAGCGGGACTATTTACGAGCAGTACTTC	CASSPRGSGTIYEQYF
TRBV6-1	TRBJ2-7	.	TRBD2	TGTGCCAGCAGTGTACACACGGGACTAGGCATCTACGAGCAGTACTTC	CASSVHTGLGIYEQYF
TRBV27	TRBJ1-1	.	TRBD1	TGTGCCAGCAGCGACCTCTCCGGGACAGCGTTCACTGAAGCTTTCTTT	CASSDLSGTAFTEAFF
TRBV15	TRBJ2-2	few	.	TGTGCCACAGCCGAGTGGGGAGACACCGGGGAGCTGTTTTTT	CATAEWGDTGELFF
TRBV6-4	TRBJ2-1	.	.	TGTGCCAGCAGTGACTCGGTTTTAGCGTCTTACAATGAGCAGTTCTTC	CASSDSVLASYNEQFF
TRBV4-1	TRBJ2-7	.	TRBD2	TGCGCCAGCAGCCCACTAGCGGCGGCGTACGAGCAGTACTTC	CASSPLAAAYEQYF
TRBV19	TRBJ1-6	.	.	TGTGCCAGTAGTATAGGAACGGGAAATTCACCCCTCCACTTT	CASSIGTGNSPLHF
TRBV29-1	TRBJ2-7	few	.	TGCAGCGTCCAAGGGGTCCGGGACTCCGAATACGAGCAGTACTTC	CSVQGVRDSEYEQYF
TRBV11-1	TRBJ2-7	.	.	TGTGCCAGCAGCCTTCTATTGTCATACGAGCAGTACTTC	CASSLLLSYEQYF
TRBV21-1	TRBJ2-3	.	.	TGTGCCAGCAGCAAAGGTTACTCCGGGCGGGCCTTGGAAAGGAGGACGCAGTATTTT	CASSKGYSGRALERRTQYF
TRBV19	TRBJ2-1	.	.	TGTGCCAGTAGTGTCTCTGACACCCCCGGAGGTGAGCAGTTCTTC	CASSVSDTPGGEQFF
TRBV5-1	TRBJ1-6	.	TRBD1	TGCGCCAGCAGCTTCGGGACAGGGAGCCAATCACCCCTCCACTTT	CASSFGTGSQSPLHF
TRBV5-5	TRBJ2-6	.	.	TGTGCCAGCAGCCAAGGCGGGACTCAGAGCTCTGGGGCCAACGTCCTGACTTTC	CASSQGGTQSSGANVLTF